There are a few counts of the clone carrying this T cell receptor (beta chain). Additional DNA sequences in this sample encode the identical CDR3. Generated by immunoSEQ multiplex PCR, the TCRdb table keeps only in-frame clones and is missing some. The sample shows approximately 290,000 clones, around nine tenths of them seen only once. The sample is drawn from a study of blood T cell repertoires in COVID-19. The CDR3 has 15 amino acids. CDR1 MNHEY and CDR2 SVGAGI come from the germline V gene. V gave up 0 bases and J gave up 8 bases; unmatched junction bases: 6. Material for sequencing was peripheral blood. V and J are TRBV6-5 and TRBJ1-4; 7 nucleotides match TRBD1. The receptor's source is a man aged 25-40 years with acute or convalescent COVID-19. CDR3 sequence (DNA): TGTGCCAGCAGTTACTCCAACAGGGGTAGAGAAAAACTGTTTTTT. Amino acid sequence: CASSYSNRGREKLFF.